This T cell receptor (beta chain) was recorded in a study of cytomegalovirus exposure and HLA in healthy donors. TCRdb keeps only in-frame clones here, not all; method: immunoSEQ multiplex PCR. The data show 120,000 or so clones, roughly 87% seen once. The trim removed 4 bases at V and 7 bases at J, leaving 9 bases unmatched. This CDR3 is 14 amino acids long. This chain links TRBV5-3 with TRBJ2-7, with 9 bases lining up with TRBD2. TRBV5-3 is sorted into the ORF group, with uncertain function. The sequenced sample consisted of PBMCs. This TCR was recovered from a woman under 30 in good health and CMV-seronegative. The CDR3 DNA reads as TGTGCCAGAAGCCAACTAGCGGGTATTGTTGAGCAGTACTTC. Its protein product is CARSQLAGIVEQYF.